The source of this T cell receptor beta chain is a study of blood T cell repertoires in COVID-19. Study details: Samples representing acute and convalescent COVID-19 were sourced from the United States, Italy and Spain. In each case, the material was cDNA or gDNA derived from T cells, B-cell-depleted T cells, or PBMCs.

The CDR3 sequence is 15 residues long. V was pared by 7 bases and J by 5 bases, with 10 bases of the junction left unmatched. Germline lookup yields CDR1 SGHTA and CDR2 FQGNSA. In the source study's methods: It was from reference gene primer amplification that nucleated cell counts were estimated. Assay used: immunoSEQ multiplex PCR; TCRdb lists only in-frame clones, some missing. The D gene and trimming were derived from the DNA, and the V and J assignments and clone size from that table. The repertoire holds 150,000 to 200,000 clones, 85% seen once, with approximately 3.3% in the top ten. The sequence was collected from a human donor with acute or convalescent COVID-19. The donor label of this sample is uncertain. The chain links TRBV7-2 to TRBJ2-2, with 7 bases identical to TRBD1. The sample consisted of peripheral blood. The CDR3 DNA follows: TGTGCCAGCACTTTGAGAGGGGGCGGTACCGGGGAGCTGTTTTTT. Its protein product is CASTLRGGGTGELFF.